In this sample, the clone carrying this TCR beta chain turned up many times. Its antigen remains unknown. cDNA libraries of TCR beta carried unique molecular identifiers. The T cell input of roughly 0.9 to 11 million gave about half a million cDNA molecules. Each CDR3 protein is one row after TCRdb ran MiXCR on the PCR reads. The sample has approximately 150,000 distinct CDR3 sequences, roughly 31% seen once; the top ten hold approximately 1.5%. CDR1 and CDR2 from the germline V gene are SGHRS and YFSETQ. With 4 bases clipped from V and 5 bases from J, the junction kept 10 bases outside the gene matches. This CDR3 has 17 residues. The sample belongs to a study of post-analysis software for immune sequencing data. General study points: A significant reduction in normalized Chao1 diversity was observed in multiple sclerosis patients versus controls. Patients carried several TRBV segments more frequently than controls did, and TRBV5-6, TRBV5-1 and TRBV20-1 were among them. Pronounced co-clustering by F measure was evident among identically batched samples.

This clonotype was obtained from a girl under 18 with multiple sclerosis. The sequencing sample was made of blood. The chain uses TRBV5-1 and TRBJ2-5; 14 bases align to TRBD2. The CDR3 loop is CASSPTGTSGRGETQYF. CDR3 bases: TGCGCCAGCAGCCCGACCGGGACTAGCGGGAGAGGCGAGACCCAGTACTTC.